The next 9 T cell receptor beta chains were all read from a single sample in a study of CD8+ T cells in alopecia areata. RNA, once extracted, was reverse transcribed into cDNA for use as the sequencing template. The table came from immunoSEQ multiplex PCR; TCRdb's copy has only in-frame clones and leaves some out. The table includes roughly 100,000 clones, approximately 52% detected once. The sequencing input was CD4+ T cells sorted from blood. These receptors were taken from a human donor in good health.

V is TRBV30 and J is TRBJ2-1; the D gene is possibly TRBD1 (5 bases). V lost 0 bases, J lost 5 bases, and 17 bases lay in between. This CDR3 comprises 16 residues. Per germline, CDR1 GTSNPN and CDR2 SVGIG (reference sequence). The CDR3 DNA sequence: TGTGCCTGGAGTGTTCACTCAGGGCTGGGGCACAATGAGCAGTTCTTC. Residues: CAWSVHSGLGHNEQFF.

DNA of the CDR3: TGCGCCAGCAGCCAAGATGAGGACAGGGTATTAACCAAAAACATTCAGTACTTC. This sequence encodes CASSQDEDRVLTKNIQYF. V usage is TRBV4-1 and J usage is TRBJ2-4; TRBD1 aligns across 8 bases. There are 18 residues in the CDR3. With 0 bases clipped from V and 2 bases from J, the junction kept 9 bases outside the gene matches. Per germline, CDR1 MGHRA and CDR2 YSYEKL.

The genes are TRBV15 and TRBJ2-5; 9 bases align to TRBD2. With V trimmed by 0 bases and J by 3 bases, 2 bases remained unmatched. Germline V gives CDR1 LNHNV, CDR2 YYDKDF (reference sequence). This CDR3 is built from 15 residues. The CDR3 loop is CATSRDPSGEETQYF. The CDR3 DNA is TGTGCCACCAGCAGAGATCCTAGCGGGGAAGAGACCCAGTACTTC.

V and J are TRBV2 and TRBJ1-6; D gene unclear. V lost 3 bases to trimming and J lost 8 bases, with 5 bases between them. Germline values: CDR1 SNHLY, CDR2 FYNNEI. This CDR3 region has 12 residues. This CDR3 reads CASSDGDSPLHF. The CDR3, as DNA: TGTGCCAGCAGTGATGGGGATTCACCCCTCCACTTT.

On this clone itself: This CDR3 is also generated by other DNA sequences in the sample. The chain employs TRBV20-1 and TRBJ2-3; D gene unclear. CDR3 size: 11 residues. V was clipped by 1 base and J by 1 base, with 0 bases between them. The germline gives CDR1 DFQATT, CDR2 SNEGSKA (reference sequence). The CDR3 sequence: CSARGTDTQYF. DNA of the CDR3: TGCAGTGCTAGAGGCACAGATACGCAGTATTTT.

The DNA of the CDR3 is TGTGCCAGCAGTGAAGGACACTCCTACGAGCAGTACTTC. This sequence encodes CASSEGHSYEQYF. The rearrangement links TRBV2 to TRBJ2-7; no clear D gene. Trimming stripped 1 base from V and 0 bases from J, with 4 bases between. Germline lookup yields CDR1 SNHLY and CDR2 FYNNEI. This CDR3 has 13 amino acids.

Only a few counts were recorded for this clone. This sequence joins TRBV25-1 and TRBJ1-2; D remains ambiguous. The V end was cut by 8 bases, the J end by 8 bases, with 12 bases between. Germline V lookup: CDR1 MGHDK, CDR2 SYGVNS. CDR3 size: 11 residues. CDR3 DNA sequence: TGTGCCAGCTCCCATTGGGGAGGCTACACCTTC. Encoded protein: CASSHWGGYTF.

The rearrangement links TRBV29-1 to TRBJ2-7, with D possibly being TRBD1 (5 bases). This CDR3 has 12 amino acids. Germline CDR1 SQVTM, CDR2 ANQGSEA. V was cut by 4 bases and J by 6 bases, with 13 bases left in between. For the CDR3, the DNA is TGCAGCGTTGTGAGACAGCCGCCCGAGCAGTACTTC. Translated: CSVVRQPPEQYF.

The chain employs TRBV29-1 and TRBJ2-3; 9 nucleotides line up with TRBD2. Germline CDR1 SQVTM, CDR2 ANQGSEA. This CDR3 has 15 amino acids. The J segment lost 4 bases and the V segment lost 4 bases, leaving 9 bases of the junction unmatched. The CDR3 loop is CSVVVAGASADTQYF. Here the CDR3 DNA reads TGCAGCGTTGTGGTAGCGGGGGCAAGTGCAGATACGCAGTATTTT.